The present entry profiles one T cell receptor beta chain with its context. Antigen specificity is unknown. The record originates from a study of cytomegalovirus exposure and HLA in healthy donors. Overall study results and limits: Later work found most CMV-associated TCR beta chains apparently HLA-restricted.

The CDR3 contains 15 residues. Germline CDR1 is MNHNS and CDR2 is SASEGT. V lost 11 bases to trimming and J lost 0 bases; unmatched junction nucleotides: 13. The study ran its PCR with 60 Vbeta and 13 Jbeta primers. Libraries were prepared by immunoSEQ multiplex PCR; TCRdb keeps only in-frame clonotypes and omits some of them. The sample contains 140,000 to 150,000 clones, around 82% of which appear only once. The chain combines TRBV6-1 with TRBJ2-7, with 7 bases identical to TRBD2. The sample was PBMCs. The TCR comes from a woman between 18 and 29 years old in good health and CMV-seropositive. The CDR3 DNA reads TGTGCCGCCAATACCGGGGGGTTAAGCTCCTACGAGCAGTACTTC. It translates to CAANTGGLSSYEQYF.